These 6 T cell receptor beta chains were all obtained from the same sample, sequenced in a study of T cell clonality in common variable immunodeficiency. The assay was immunoSEQ multiplex PCR, and TCRdb's table has in-frame clones only and misses some. The table records under 45,000 clones without singletons, the ten largest covering roughly 3.5%. The sequencing sample was made of peripheral blood mononuclear cells. The receptors stem from a person aged 18 to 70 in good health.

This clone has a handful of counts. The read stops 3 residues short of the end of the CDR3; the missing end is completed from the germline J gene. The rearrangement joins TRBV7-9 to TRBJ1-1; D gene uncertain. CDR3 length equals 13 residues. From germline, CDR1 is SEHNR and CDR2 FQNEAQ (reference sequence). V dropped 4 bases and J dropped 2 bases, with 8 bases sitting between them. Partial CDR3 DNA: TGTGCCAGCAGCTCCCTGGCCAACACTGAA. Its translation: CASSSLANTE. The whole CDR3 sequence is CASSSLANTEAFF.

This clone was detected only a few times. Sequencing ends 3 residues short of the CDR3 end; the germline J gene provides the rest. The rearrangement links TRBV2 to TRBJ1-5; possible D gene TRBD1, 5 bases. CDR1 SNHLY and CDR2 FYNNEI come from the germline V gene. The CDR3 has 13 amino acids. V was pared by 2 bases and J by 6 bases, with 8 bases between. The CDR3 DNA, read in part, is TGTGCCAGCAGTGAACAGGGTACTCAGCCC. As protein: CASSEQGTQP. In full, the CDR3 is CASSEQGTQPQHF. The whole variable domain, remainder taken from reference TRBV2 and TRBJ1-5, is EPEVTQTPSHQVTQMGQEVILRCVPISNHLYFYWYRQILGQKVEFLVSFYNNEISEKSEIFDDQFSVERPDGSNFTLKIRSTKLEDSAMYFCASSEQGTQPQHFGDGTRLSIL.

This clone was counted many times. A junction boundary mismatches the germline segment, possibly from a read error. The observed sequence ends 3 residues before the CDR3 terminus, with the missing tail filled in from the germline J gene. The rearrangement uses TRBV29-1 and TRBJ2-5, with D uncertain. Germline lookup yields CDR1 SQVTM and CDR2 ANQGSEA. The CDR3 is 11 amino acids. The part of the CDR3 DNA that was read is TGCAGCGTTCAAGACCCAGGGACC. Protein: CSVQDPGT. In full, the CDR3 reads CSVQDPGTQYF. The full variable domain, completed using reference TRBV29-1 and TRBJ2-5, is SAVISQKPSRDICQRGTSLTIQCQVDSQVTMMFWYRQQPGQSLTLIATANQGSEATYESGFVIDKFPISRPNLTFSTLTVSNMSPEDSSIYLCSVQDPGTQYFGPGTRLLVL.

Concerning this clone: The read comes to an end 3 residues before the CDR3 does, leaving the germline J gene to fill in the end. The chain combines TRBV19 with TRBJ1-1; no reliable D call. The CDR3 contains 17 residues. Trimming stripped 3 bases from V and 6 bases from J, with 23 bases between. Germline values: CDR1 LNHDA, CDR2 SQIVND (reference sequence). The CDR3 protein is CASSIREYTDFRAEAFF. The part of the CDR3 DNA that was read is TGTGCCAGTAGTATCCGCGAGTACACGGACTTTCGTGCTGAA.

This clone was recorded many times. The part of the CDR3 DNA that was read is TGTGCCAGCTCACCACCGGGACTAGCGGGAGGGCCGAACACCGGGGAG. Translating gives CASSPPGLAGGPNTGE. The whole CDR3 reads CASSPPGLAGGPNTGELFF. The chain joins TRBV18 to TRBJ2-2; TRBD2 aligns across 16 bases. The sequenced fragment ends 3 residues before the CDR3 boundary, so the rest is inferred from the germline J gene. V shed 0 bases and J 0 bases; nucleotides not matched to a gene: 1. Germline V lookup: CDR1 KGHSH, CDR2 LQKENI. The CDR3 is 19 residues long.

As for this clone: A read error may explain this, as a much larger clone is one base away. At the DNA level, this CDR3 is encoded by other sequences in the same sample as well. The CDR3 loop reads CASSPQGEKLFF. The part of the CDR3 DNA that was read is TGTGCCAGCAGCCCGCAGGGTGAAAAG. This rearrangement joins TRBV7-2 to TRBJ2-2, with a possible D match to TRBD1 (5 bases). The CDR3 end lies 3 residues beyond the end of the read and is filled in from the germline J gene. This CDR3 is built from 12 residues. Germline assignment: CDR1 SGHTA and CDR2 FQGNSA.